This T cell receptor beta chain was sequenced for a study of beta chain features in type 1 diabetes (dated by TCRdb to between 2017 and 2018). For the wider study: Mean age, gender distribution, total cell number and subset yield did not differ between patients and healthy donors. The study compared the TCRB repertoires of sorted circulating CD4+ T cell subsets in recently diagnosed type 1 diabetes patients with those in matched healthy donors. Across all samples, some 99 million sorted cells were examined, and cell number per subset correlated strongly with RNA yield. Whereas all 28 donors provided naive and central memory subsets, regulatory and stem cell-like memory subsets were isolated from just 8 patients and roughly eight healthy donors. What the study reported, not specific to this receptor: Because cDNA rather than genomic DNA was sequenced, highly expressing activated cells could have been over-represented, although no difference in activation and CD3 levels was found between groups. Patients with type 1 diabetes made fewer insertions and deleted more nucleotides at VDJ recombination sites, implying thymic rearrangement abnormalities. PCR might favor shorter templates, but patient and control samples were amplified and corrected together, so any skew would affect both groups equally. Naive, central memory and regulatory TCRB repertoires appeared more similar among patients than among healthy donors. HLA sub-analyses involved small numbers of individuals, so any influence of HLA type on TCRB rearrangement remained unresolved. A moderate but significant shortening of TCRB CDR3 length was observed in type 1 diabetes patients in all four CD4+ subsets.

As to this clone: The clone's antigen remains unknown. Per-base quality was not reported, and no clone a single base away is much larger than it.

Each donor gave one peripheral blood draw, approximately 110 mL on average, collected into heparinised tubes. A BD FACSAria II was used to sort naive, central memory, regulatory and stem cell-like memory CD4+ T cells with a panel that included CD45RO, CCR7, CD25, CD127, CD95 and CD27. Purity was above 95% for every sorted population. PBMCs were isolated right away by Lymphoprep density gradient centrifugation and were stained directly, without culture. So that batch effects would be minimized, each experiment stained and sorted samples in pairs, pairing one healthy donor with one patient. The entire amount of isolated RNA was reverse transcribed using the High Capacity cDNA Reverse Transcription Kit, so the sequenced TCRB transcripts were expressed ones. Deep immunoSEQ sequencing was performed on naive, central memory and regulatory T cell samples, with an average of about 3.6 million total reads per sample. Sorted cells were lysed in RLT buffer and RNA was extracted with DNase-treated RNeasy Micro or Mini kits, depending on cell number. To prevent cross-contamination, every cell subset was processed on its own, while patient and healthy donor samples were processed together. Using the immunoSEQ multiplex PCR, TCRB sequences were amplified from cDNA into 87-bp fragments spanning the CDR3 region. Sequencing of the amplicons was done on the Illumina HiSeq platform. Regarding the original processing steps: PCR bias was computationally corrected using synthetic template baselines, reads within Hamming distance 2 were collapsed, and singletons that could not be merged were discarded. Reads were aligned against IMGT so that V, D and J genes, CDR3 length and insertions or deletions at six rearrangement sites could be assigned. Within each subset, clonotype counts were normalized to sorted cell number, after which true diversity and Gini coefficients were computed with the tcR R package. The overlap coefficient, calculated on TCRB nucleotide sequences, was used to measure repertoire sharing. What TCRdb holds here is the immuneACCESS table cut down to in-frame rearrangements. Part of the clones is not present; checked against another copy, under half of the missing clones reflect an unresolved V gene, and the others are unexplained. V and J calls plus clone size are reproduced from that table; the DNA served to infer D and trimming. For this sample there are 160,000 or so clones; roughly 9.1% appear just once. The top ten clones comprise less than 3% of the sample.

Sequences SGHNT (CDR1) and YYREEE (CDR2) are obtained from the germline V gene (reference sequence). The CDR3 numbers 15 residues from cysteine through phenylalanine. The sequence is cut down to CDR3 DNA, 45 bases in frame from base 1. For this chain, trimming is 5 bases at the V end and 11 bases at the J end, and the number of junction bases without a gene match is 17. Rearrangement joined TRBV5-4 to TRBJ2-5, with 8 central nucleotides matching TRBD2. Material: central memory CD4+ T cells from blood. This clonotype originated in a woman in her late teens or twenties in good health. The DNA sequence is given as TGTGCCAGCAGGGCCGCAGCGGGAGAACTTGGTGAGCAGTACTTC. It encodes CASRAAAGELGEQYF. Reference TRBV5-4 and TRBJ2-5 proteins supply the regions before and after the CDR3; the full variable domain is: ETGVTQSPTHLIKTRGQQVTLRCSSQSGHNTVSWYQQALGQGPQFIFQYYREEENGRGNFPPRFSGLQFPNYSSELNVNALELDDSALYLCASRAAAGELGEQYFGPGTRLLVL.